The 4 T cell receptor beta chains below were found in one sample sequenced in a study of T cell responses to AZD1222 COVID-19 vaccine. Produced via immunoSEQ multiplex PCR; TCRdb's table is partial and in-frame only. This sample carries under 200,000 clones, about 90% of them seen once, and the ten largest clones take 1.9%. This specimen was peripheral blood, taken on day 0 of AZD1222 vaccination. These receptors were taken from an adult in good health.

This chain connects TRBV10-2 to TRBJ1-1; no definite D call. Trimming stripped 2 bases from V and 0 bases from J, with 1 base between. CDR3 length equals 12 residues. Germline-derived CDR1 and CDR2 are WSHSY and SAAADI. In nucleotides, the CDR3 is TGCGCCAGCAGTGAGGTGAACACTGAAGCTTTCTTT. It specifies CASSEVNTEAFF.

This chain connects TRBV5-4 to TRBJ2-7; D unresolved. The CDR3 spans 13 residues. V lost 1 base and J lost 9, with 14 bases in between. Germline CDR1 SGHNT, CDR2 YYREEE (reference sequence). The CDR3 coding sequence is TGTGCCAGCAGCTTGTCAGCTCGCTCAGGGCAGTACTTC. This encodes CASSLSARSGQYF. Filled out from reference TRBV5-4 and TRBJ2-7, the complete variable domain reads ETGVTQSPTHLIKTRGQQVTLRCSSQSGHNTVSWYQQALGQGPQFIFQYYREEENGRGNFPPRFSGLQFPNYSSELNVNALELDDSALYLCASSLSARSGQYFGPGTRLTVT.

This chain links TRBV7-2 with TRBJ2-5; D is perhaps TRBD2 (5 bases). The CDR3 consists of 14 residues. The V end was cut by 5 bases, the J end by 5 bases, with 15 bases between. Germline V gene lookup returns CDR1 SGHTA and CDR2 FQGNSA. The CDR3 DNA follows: TGTGCCAGCAGCCTAGATGGAGGCGGGGAGACCCAGTACTTC. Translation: CASSLDGGGETQYF.

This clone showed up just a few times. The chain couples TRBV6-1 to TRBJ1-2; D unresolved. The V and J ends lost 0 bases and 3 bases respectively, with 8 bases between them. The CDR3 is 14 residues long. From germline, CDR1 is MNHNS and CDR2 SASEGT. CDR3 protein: CASSEAQTYYGYTF. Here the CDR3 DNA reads TGTGCCAGCAGTGAAGCCCAGACCTACTATGGCTACACCTTC.